What follows describes a single T cell receptor (beta chain). Its target is not known. These data belong to a study of PD-1 blockade in classical Hodgkin lymphoma. Study-level findings and limits: Patients with a complete response exhibited baseline diversity comparable to newly diagnosed patients.

The table came from immunoSEQ multiplex PCR; TCRdb's copy has only in-frame clones and leaves some out. The sample has around 15,000 clones; roughly four fifths are singletons. Noted time point: cycle 4 day 1 (C4D1), after 5 to 7 weeks of nivolumab. Patients all relapsed after autologous stem cell transplantation, and there was variation in brentuximab vedotin exposure. CDR1 MNHNY and CDR2 SVGAGI come from the germline V gene (reference sequence). V lost 2 bases to trimming and J lost 1 base; unmatched junction nucleotides: 0. The CDR3 extends over 15 amino acids. The receptor's source is a human donor with classical Hodgkin lymphoma. Specimen: peripheral blood mononuclear cells (PBMCs), collected before the fourth cycle of nivolumab. The chain combines TRBV6-6 with TRBJ2-3; TRBD1 matches 10 bases. The CDR3 region is CASSYGQGGTDTQYF. CDR3 DNA sequence: TGTGCCAGCAGTTACGGACAGGGGGGCACAGATACGCAGTATTTT.